This is a list of T cell receptor beta chains from one sample in a study of T cell changes during pregnancy in multiple sclerosis. Using immunoSEQ multiplex PCR, the repertoire was profiled, and TCRdb retains in-frame clones only, with some absent. The sample lists tens of thousands of clones; 75% to 95% were seen once. The starting material was peripheral blood, obtained in the first trimester of pregnancy. The receptors shown here come from a female donor with multiple sclerosis, enrolled in a pregnancy study. CDR3s include the opening cysteine and the closing phenylalanine or tryptophan. The D gene is left open where the match is weak. Size tells how often a clone was seen (once, few, many) or the class of an expanded clone, and some rows leave it out.

clone size,D gene,V gene,J gene,CDR3 DNA,CDR3 protein
NA,NA,TRBV7-2,TRBJ1-2,TGTGCCAGCAGCTTAGGCGGGATACCTCTGGATGGCTACACCTTC,CASSLGGIPLDGYTF
NA,NA,TRBV9,TRBJ1-2,TGTGCCAGCAGCGTCGGAGGGTCCTCTCCCCCTGCTGGCTACACCTTC,CASSVGGSSPPAGYTF
NA,TRBD1,TRBV30,TRBJ2-3,TGTGCCTGGAGTACAGGGGGCACAGATACGCAGTATTTT,CAWSTGGTDTQYF
NA,NA,TRBV4-1,TRBJ1-4,TGCGCCAGCAGCTCTGGCGGGTATGAAAAACTGTTTTTT,CASSSGGYEKLFF
NA,TRBD2,TRBV27,TRBJ2-7,TGTGCCAGCAGATTCGGGGCGGGAGTCTCCTCCTACGAGCAGTACTTC,CASRFGAGVSSYEQYF
few,NA,TRBV4-2,TRBJ2-2,TGTGCCAGCAGCCCCTCGGATGGGGGCGCCGGGGAGCTGTTTTTT,CASSPSDGGAGELFF
NA,TRBD1,TRBV9,TRBJ2-1,TGTGCCAGCAGCGACCGCGGGACAGGTTTAGGGGGTGAGCAGTTCTTC,CASSDRGTGLGGEQFF
NA,NA,TRBV7-2,TRBJ1-1,TGTGCCAGCAGCTTAGGTGCAGTCAACACTGAAGCTTTCTTT,CASSLGAVNTEAFF
NA,TRBD2,TRBV5-1,TRBJ2-3,TGCGCCAGCAGCGCCCTACGCCCGACTAGCGGGGGTAGGACAGATACGCAGTATTTT,CASSALRPTSGGRTDTQYF
NA,NA,TRBV9,TRBJ1-4,TGTGCCAGCAGCCCACGACAGAACGAAAAACTGTTTTTT,CASSPRQNEKLFF
NA,NA,TRBV27,TRBJ2-1,TGTGCCAGCAGTCAGGGTAGCTCCTACAATGAGCAGTTCTTC,CASSQGSSYNEQFF
NA,TRBD1,TRBV7-7,TRBJ2-1,TGTGCCAGCAGCCGGGACAGCTCCTACAATGAGCAGTTCTTC,CASSRDSSYNEQFF
NA,TRBD1,TRBV25-1,TRBJ1-2,TGTGCCAGCAGTCGGACAGGGGAGGGAGGCTACACCTTC,CASSRTGEGGYTF
NA,NA,TRBV5-6,TRBJ2-7,TGTGCCAGCAGCTTGGCGGGAAGGGACTACGAGCAGTACTTC,CASSLAGRDYEQYF
NA,TRBD2,TRBV9,TRBJ2-1,TGTGCCAGCAGCGTACCTAGCGGGGGGAGTTTCTCCTACAATGAGCAGTTCTTC,CASSVPSGGSFSYNEQFF
NA,NA,TRBV6-6,TRBJ2-1,TGTGCCAGCAGTAGCCGCGGCTATGAGCAGTTCTTC,CASSSRGYEQFF
NA,NA,TRBV5-1,TRBJ1-3,TGCGCCAGCAGCTTGGGGAGCGCCGTCTCTGGAAACACCATATATTTT,CASSLGSAVSGNTIYF
NA,TRBD1,TRBV5-1,TRBJ2-7,TGCGCCAGCAGCGCGGGACAGGGATATGGCGAGCAGTACTTC,CASSAGQGYGEQYF
NA,TRBD2,TRBV6-1,TRBJ2-7,TGTGCCAGCAGTGTTCTAGCGGGGGAGTTCTACGAGCAGTACTTC,CASSVLAGEFYEQYF
NA,NA,TRBV7-2,TRBJ2-7,TGTGCCAGCAGCTTAGCGGGAGTTGGTAGGGAGCAGCACTTC,CASSLAGVGREQHF
NA,NA,TRBV7-2,TRBJ2-3,TGTGCCAGCCACCCCGGTAGCACAGATACGCAGTATTTT,CASHPGSTDTQYF
NA,NA,TRBV10-2,TRBJ2-1,TGCGCCAGCAGTGAAGGTGAGGGCTACAATGAGCAGTTCTTC,CASSEGEGYNEQFF
NA,NA,TRBV19,TRBJ2-7,TGTGCCAGTAGTCTCGGCCGGCGGAACGAGCAGTACTTC,CASSLGRRNEQYF
NA,TRBD1,TRBV6-1,TRBJ2-2,TGTGCCAGCAGTGAAGCTGGGACAGGGGACACCGGGGAGCTGTTTTTT,CASSEAGTGDTGELFF
NA,NA,TRBV7-8,TRBJ1-1,TGTGCCAGCAGCCACAGTGGCAGACACACTGAAGCTTTCTTT,CASSHSGRHTEAFF
NA,TRBD1,TRBV4-1,TRBJ1-1,TGCGCCAGCAGCCATTTGGACAGGGGGCGGACTGAAGCTTTCTTT,CASSHLDRGRTEAFF
NA,NA,TRBV9,TRBJ2-7,TGTGCCAGCAGCCCAGAGGGATTAGGGACCTACGAGCAGTACTTC,CASSPEGLGTYEQYF
NA,TRBD1,TRBV19,TRBJ1-3,TGTGCCAGTAGTATTACCGGGACAGGTCCGAACACCATATATTTT,CASSITGTGPNTIYF
NA,NA,TRBV9,TRBJ1-3,TGTGCCAGCATTGGAGAAGGAAACACCATATATTTT,CASIGEGNTIYF
NA,NA,TRBV5-1,TRBJ1-2,TGCGCCAGCAGCTTGGTCGCGGCTAGACTCTATGGCTACACCTTC,CASSLVAARLYGYTF
NA,NA,TRBV4-1,TRBJ1-4,TGCGCCAGCAGCCGGATCGGGGAGATACCTGAAAAACTGTTTTTT,CASSRIGEIPEKLFF
once,TRBD1,TRBV10-2,TRBJ1-1,TGCGCCAGCACTATGACAGGGTCGTCAGAAGCTTTCTTT,CASTMTGSSEAFF
NA,TRBD2,TRBV5-1,TRBJ2-3,TGCGCCAGCAGCTTGCGGAGCGGGGGGGCCGGCACAGATACGCAGTATTTT,CASSLRSGGAGTDTQYF
NA,TRBD2,TRBV5-1,TRBJ2-1,TGCGCCAGCAGCTTGAGCCCCGGGACTAGCGGTGTGAATGAGCAGTTCTTC,CASSLSPGTSGVNEQFF
NA,TRBD1,TRBV5-6,TRBJ1-6,TGTGCCAGCAGCTTCACAGGGGGCTCCTATAATTCACCCCTCCACTTT,CASSFTGGSYNSPLHF
NA,TRBD2,TRBV7-2,TRBJ2-3,TGTGCCAGCAGTATGCCGGGGGGGGGCAGAGATACGCAGTATTTT,CASSMPGGGRDTQYF
NA,TRBD2,TRBV5-1,TRBJ2-1,TGCGCCAGCAGCTTTGCGACTAGCATGAGGGTCAATGAGCAGTTCTTC,CASSFATSMRVNEQFF
NA,NA,TRBV5-1,TRBJ2-6,TGCGCCAGCAGCTTGTTACCTAGGAAATCGGGATCTGGGGCCAACGTCCTGACTTTC,CASSLLPRKSGSGANVLTF
NA,TRBD1,TRBV25-1,TRBJ1-6,TGTGCCAGCAGTTACGGGGACAGGTCCTATAATTCACCCCTCCACTTT,CASSYGDRSYNSPLHF
NA,TRBD2,TRBV5-1,TRBJ2-3,TGCGCCAGCAGCGGGACTAGCGGCACAGATACGCAGTATTTT,CASSGTSGTDTQYF
NA,NA,TRBV30,TRBJ2-3,TGTGCCTGGACCTATGGCGGAGATACGCAGTATTTT,CAWTYGGDTQYF
NA,TRBD2,TRBV19,TRBJ2-2,TGTGCCAGTAGTACAACGCGGGAGTCGAACACCGGGGAGCTGTTTTTT,CASSTTRESNTGELFF
NA,TRBD2,TRBV5-4,TRBJ2-7,TGTGCCAGCAGCCATACAGCGGGATCCTACGAGCAGTACTTC,CASSHTAGSYEQYF
once,NA,TRBV4-1,TRBJ2-2,TGCGCCAGCAGCCAAGAGAGGACCGGGGAGCTGTTTTTT,CASSQERTGELFF
NA,NA,TRBV7-9,TRBJ1-1,TGTGCCAGCAGCCGCAGCATGGGCGAAGCTTTCTTT,CASSRSMGEAFF
NA,TRBD1,TRBV5-1,TRBJ2-6,TGCGCCAGCAGCTTGAGACAGGGAGACTCTGGGGCCAACGTCCTGACTTTC,CASSLRQGDSGANVLTF
NA,NA,TRBV11-2,TRBJ2-3,TGTGCCAGCAGCTCCGGACAGTCCACAGATACGCAGTATTTT,CASSSGQSTDTQYF
NA,TRBD2,TRBV30,TRBJ2-3,TGTGCCTGGACTGGGGCGGGGGGCGCGTATTTT,CAWTGAGGAYF
NA,TRBD2,TRBV29-1,TRBJ2-3,TGCAGCGTTCTTGTATACTCCCGGACTAGCGGGAAAACCACAGATACGCAGTATTTT,CSVLVYSRTSGKTTDTQYF
NA,TRBD2,TRBV7-3,TRBJ2-1,TGTGCCAGCAGTCCGACTCCGGGACTAGCGCCTTACAATGAGCAGTTCTTC,CASSPTPGLAPYNEQFF
NA,NA,TRBV7-9,TRBJ1-3,TGTGCCAGCAGCCTACGTCTCTCTGGAAACACCATATATTTT,CASSLRLSGNTIYF
once,TRBD1,TRBV5-5,TRBJ2-7,TGTGCCAGCAGCCGACAGGGCTACGAGCAGTACTTC,CASSRQGYEQYF
NA,TRBD2,TRBV5-1,TRBJ2-2,TGCGCCAGCACCGGGGGGTACACCGGGGAGCTGTTTTTT,CASTGGYTGELFF
NA,NA,TRBV5-1,TRBJ2-5,TGCGCCAGCAGCTTGAATACCGCCCCAGTCGAGACCCAGTACTTC,CASSLNTAPVETQYF
NA,NA,TRBV5-4,TRBJ2-3,TGTGCCAGCAGCTTGGAGGTAGCTTCAGATACGCAGTATTTT,CASSLEVASDTQYF